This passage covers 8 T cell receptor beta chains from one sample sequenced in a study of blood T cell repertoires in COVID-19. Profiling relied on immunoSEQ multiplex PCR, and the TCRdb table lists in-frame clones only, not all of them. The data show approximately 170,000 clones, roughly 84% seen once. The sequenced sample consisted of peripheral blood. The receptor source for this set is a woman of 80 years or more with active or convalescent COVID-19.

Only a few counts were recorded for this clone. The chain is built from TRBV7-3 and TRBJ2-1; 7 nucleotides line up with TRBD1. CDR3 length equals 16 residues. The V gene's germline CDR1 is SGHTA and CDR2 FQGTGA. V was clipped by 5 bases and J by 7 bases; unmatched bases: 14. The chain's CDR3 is CASSPRAGTASNEQFF. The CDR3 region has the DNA TGTGCCAGCAGCCCCCGTGCCGGGACAGCATCGAATGAGCAGTTCTTC. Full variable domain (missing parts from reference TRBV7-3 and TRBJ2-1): GAGVSQTPSNKVTEKGKYVELRCDPISGHTALYWYRQSLGQGPEFLIYFQGTGAADDSGLPNDRFFAVRPEGSVSTLKIQRTERGDSAVYLCASSPRAGTASNEQFFGPGTRLTVL.

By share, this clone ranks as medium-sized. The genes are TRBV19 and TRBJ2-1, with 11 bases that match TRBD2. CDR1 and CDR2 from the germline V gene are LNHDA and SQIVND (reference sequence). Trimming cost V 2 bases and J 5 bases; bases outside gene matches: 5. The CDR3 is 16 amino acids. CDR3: CASSIRLAGNDNEQFF. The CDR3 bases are TGTGCCAGTAGTATAAGACTAGCGGGAAACGACAATGAGCAGTTCTTC.

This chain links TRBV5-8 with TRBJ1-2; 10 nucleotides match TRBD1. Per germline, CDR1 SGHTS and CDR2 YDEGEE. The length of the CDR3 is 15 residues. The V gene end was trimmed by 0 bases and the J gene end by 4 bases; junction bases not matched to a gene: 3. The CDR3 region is CASSLGQGAIYGYTF. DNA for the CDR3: TGTGCCAGCAGCTTGGGACAGGGGGCTATCTATGGCTACACCTTC.

DNA for the CDR3: TGTGCCAGCAGTCGCCAGGGTCAAGAGACCCAGTACTTC. Protein: CASSRQGQETQYF. This chain links TRBV12-3 or TRBV12-4 with TRBJ2-5; possibly TRBD1 for D (5 bases). The V end was cut by 5 bases, the J end by 2 bases, with 9 bases between. The CDR3 sequence is 13 residues long.

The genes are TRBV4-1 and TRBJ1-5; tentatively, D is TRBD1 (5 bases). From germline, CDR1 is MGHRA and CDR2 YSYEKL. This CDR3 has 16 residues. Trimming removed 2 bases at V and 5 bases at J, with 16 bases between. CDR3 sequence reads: CASSQSGTGSDQPQHF. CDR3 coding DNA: TGCGCCAGCAGCCAATCAGGGACCGGGAGCGATCAGCCCCAGCATTTT.

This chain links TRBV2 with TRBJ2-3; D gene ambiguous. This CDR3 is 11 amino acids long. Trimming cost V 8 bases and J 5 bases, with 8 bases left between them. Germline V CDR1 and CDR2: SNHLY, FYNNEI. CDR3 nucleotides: TGTGCCAGCCAGCGTCTAGATACGCAGTATTTT. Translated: CASQRLDTQYF.

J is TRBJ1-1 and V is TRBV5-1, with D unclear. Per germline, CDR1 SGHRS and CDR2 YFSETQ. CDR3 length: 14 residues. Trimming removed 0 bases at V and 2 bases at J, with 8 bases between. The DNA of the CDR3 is TGCGCCAGCAGCTTGGGAAGAGGAAACACTGAAGCTTTCTTT. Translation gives CASSLGRGNTEAFF.

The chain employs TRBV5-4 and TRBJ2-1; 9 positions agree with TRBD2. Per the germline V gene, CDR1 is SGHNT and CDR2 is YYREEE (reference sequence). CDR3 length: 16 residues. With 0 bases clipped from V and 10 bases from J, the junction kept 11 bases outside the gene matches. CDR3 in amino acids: CASSLELAGRLGEQFF. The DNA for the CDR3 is TGTGCCAGCAGCTTGGAGCTAGCGGGGCGCCTCGGGGAGCAGTTCTTC. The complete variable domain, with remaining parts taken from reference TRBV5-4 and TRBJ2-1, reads ETGVTQSPTHLIKTRGQQVTLRCSSQSGHNTVSWYQQALGQGPQFIFQYYREEENGRGNFPPRFSGLQFPNYSSELNVNALELDDSALYLCASSLELAGRLGEQFFGPGTRLTVL.